These 10 T cell receptor beta chains came from one sample sequenced in a study of T cells after yellow fever vaccination. TCRdb itself ran the 5' RACE reads through MiXCR, one entry per CDR3 protein. The top ten clones hold approximately 15% of a sample with approximately 600,000 distinct CDR3 sequences, more than 9% of them seen once. Sequenced material: PBMCs, taken on the day of the yellow fever booster vaccination. The receptors were gathered from a man in his thirties or forties who received the YFV17D yellow fever vaccine.

This sequence joins TRBV11-2 and TRBJ2-7; D is possibly TRBD1 (5 bases). Looked up from germline, CDR1 is SGHAT and CDR2 is FQNNGV. The CDR3 has 15 residues. V dropped 4 bases and J dropped 5 bases, with 18 bases sitting between them. The CDR3 bases are TGTGCCAGCAGCTCTAAGGGGCTGCCAGAACACGAGCAGTACTTC. This sequence encodes CASSSKGLPEHEQYF.

The sample holds a few counts of this clonotype. The chain carries TRBV10-1 and TRBJ2-1; 8 nucleotides line up with TRBD2. J gave up 8 bases and V 5 bases, and 8 bases lay outside the gene matches. Germline assignment: CDR1 WNHNN and CDR2 SYGVQD (reference sequence). CDR3 length: 14 residues. The chain's CDR3 is CASSTGRGVHEQFF. In DNA, the CDR3 is TGCGCCAGCAGTACCGGGAGGGGGGTCCATGAGCAGTTCTTC.

The V call is TRBV28, the J call TRBJ1-4; D gene unclear. V was trimmed by 4 bases and J by 4 bases, leaving 13 bases between them. The germline CDR1 and CDR2 sequences are MDHEN and SYDVKM. The CDR3 sequence is 15 residues long. CDR3 bases: TGTGCCAGCAGTTCCAGCCCCGCGTTTAATGAAAAACTGTTTTTT. Translating it yields CASSSSPAFNEKLFF.

The rearrangement links TRBV29-1 to TRBJ2-1; the D gene is possibly TRBD2 (6 bases). Germline V lookup: CDR1 SQVTM, CDR2 ANQGSEA. V was clipped by 6 bases and J by 6 bases, with 12 bases between them. The CDR3 length is 12 residues. The CDR3: CSVFSGSNEQFF. CDR3 DNA: TGCAGCGTCTTTTCCGGGAGCAATGAGCAGTTCTTC.

This clonotype was seen only a few times. Its ends do not fully match the called genes, so a read error is possible. The chain has TRBV5-1 and TRBJ2-1; perhaps TRBD1 as D (6 bases). Germline CDR1 and CDR2: SGHRS and YFSETQ. CDR3 length equals 14 residues. The CDR3, as DNA: TGCGCCAGCAGATTGGACAGTGACTACAATGAGCAGTTCTTC. It yields the protein CASRLDSDYNEQFF.

The sample holds a few counts of this clonotype. The chain recombines TRBV10-3 with TRBJ2-2; D gene ambiguous. Trimming stripped 4 bases from V and 0 bases from J, with 3 bases between. The CDR3 has 13 residues. Germline V gives CDR1 ENHRY, CDR2 SYGVKD. CDR3 nucleotides: TGTGCCATCAGTGGTTCGAACACCGGGGAGCTGTTTTTT. Residues: CAISGSNTGELFF.

This clonotype has only a few counts. The J gene is TRBJ2-1, the V gene TRBV29-1, with a weak D call TRBD2 (5 bases). This CDR3 has 13 amino acids. CDR1 is SQVTM and CDR2 is ANQGSEA in the germline V gene. With 7 bases removed from V and 2 bases from J, the gap between germline ends came to 12 bases. CDR3 in amino acids: CSAKRGAYNEQFF. CDR3 in DNA: TGCAGCGCCAAACGGGGAGCCTACAATGAGCAGTTCTTC.

This chain uses TRBV4-3 with TRBJ2-1, with 7 bases that match TRBD2. V was clipped by 0 bases and J by 3 bases; unmatched bases: 5. Germline CDR1 LGHNA, CDR2 YSLEER. The CDR3 covers 16 residues. The CDR3 sequence: CASSQETGGSYNEQFF. CDR3 nucleotide sequence: TGCGCCAGCAGCCAAGAGACCGGGGGGAGCTACAATGAGCAGTTCTTC.

This clonotype has only a few counts. The gene calls are TRBV7-2 and TRBJ2-1; D is unclear. CDR1 is SGHTA and CDR2 is FQGNSA in the germline V gene. Trimming stripped 5 bases from V and 7 bases from J, with 15 bases between. This CDR3 contains 14 residues. The CDR3 protein is CASSLRSERNEQFF. The DNA for the CDR3 is TGTGCCAGCAGCCTAAGGAGCGAAAGGAATGAGCAGTTCTTC. The full variable domain, with the rest looked up from reference TRBV7-2 and TRBJ2-1, is GAGVSQSPSNKVTEKGKDVELRCDPISGHTALYWYRQSLGQGLEFLIYFQGNSAPDKSGLPSDRFSAERTGGSVSTLTIQRTQQEDSAVYLCASSLRSERNEQFFGPGTRLTVL.

The table lists this clonotype with a few counts. This chain links TRBV5-4 with TRBJ1-2; D is unclear. Germline CDR1 SGHNT, CDR2 YYREEE (reference sequence). CDR3 length: 16 residues. The V end was cut by 3 bases, the J end by 1 base, with 16 bases between. In DNA, the CDR3 is TGTGCCAGCAGCTCCCCTTGGGCGAAAGATAACTATGGCTACACCTTC. Translating it yields CASSSPWAKDNYGYTF.